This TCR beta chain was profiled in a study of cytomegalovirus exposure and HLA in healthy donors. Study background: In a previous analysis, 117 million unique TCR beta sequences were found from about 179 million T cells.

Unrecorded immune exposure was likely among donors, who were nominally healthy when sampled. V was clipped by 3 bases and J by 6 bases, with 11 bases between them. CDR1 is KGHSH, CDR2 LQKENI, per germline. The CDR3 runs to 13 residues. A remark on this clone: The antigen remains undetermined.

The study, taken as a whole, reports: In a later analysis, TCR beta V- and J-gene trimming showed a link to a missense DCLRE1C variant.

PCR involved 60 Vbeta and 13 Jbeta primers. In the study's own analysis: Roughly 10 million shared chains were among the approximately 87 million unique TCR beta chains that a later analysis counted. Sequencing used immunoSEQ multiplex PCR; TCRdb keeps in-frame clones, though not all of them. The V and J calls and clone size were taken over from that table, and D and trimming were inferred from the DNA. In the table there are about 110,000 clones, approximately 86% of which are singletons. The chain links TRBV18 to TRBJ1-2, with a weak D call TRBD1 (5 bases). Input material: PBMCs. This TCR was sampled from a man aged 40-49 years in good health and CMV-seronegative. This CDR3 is CASSPGGENGYTF. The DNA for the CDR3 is TGTGCCAGCTCACCCGGGGGAGAAAATGGCTACACCTTC.